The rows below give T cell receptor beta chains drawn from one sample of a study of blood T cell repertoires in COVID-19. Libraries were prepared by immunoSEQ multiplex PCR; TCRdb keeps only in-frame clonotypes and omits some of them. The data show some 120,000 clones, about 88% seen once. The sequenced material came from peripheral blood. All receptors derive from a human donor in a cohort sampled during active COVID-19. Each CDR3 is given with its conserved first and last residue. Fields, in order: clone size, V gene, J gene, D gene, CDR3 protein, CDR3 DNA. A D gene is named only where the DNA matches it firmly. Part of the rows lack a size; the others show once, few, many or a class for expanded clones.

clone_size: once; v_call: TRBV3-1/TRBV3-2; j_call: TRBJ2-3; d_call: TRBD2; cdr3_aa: CASSLRGREGLLDTQYF; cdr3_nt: TGTGCCAGCAGCCTCCGGGGGCGGGAGGGCCTTTTAGATACGCAGTATTTT
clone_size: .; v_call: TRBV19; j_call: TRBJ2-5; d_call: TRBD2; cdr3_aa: CASSIRGLAGQETQYF; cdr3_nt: TGTGCCAGTAGTATAAGGGGACTAGCGGGACAAGAGACCCAGTACTTC
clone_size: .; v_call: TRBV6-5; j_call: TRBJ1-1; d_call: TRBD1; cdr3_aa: CASRTGNFEAFF; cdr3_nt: TGTGCCAGCAGGACAGGGAATTTTGAAGCTTTCTTT
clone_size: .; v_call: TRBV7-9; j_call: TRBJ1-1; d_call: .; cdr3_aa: CASSVGADRPFF; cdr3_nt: TGTGCCAGCAGCGTGGGGGCAGATCGGCCTTTCTTT
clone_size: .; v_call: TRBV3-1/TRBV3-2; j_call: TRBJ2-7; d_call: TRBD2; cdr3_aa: CAAGGGSYEQYF; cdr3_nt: TGTGCCGCTGGGGGGGGTTCCTACGAGCAGTACTTC
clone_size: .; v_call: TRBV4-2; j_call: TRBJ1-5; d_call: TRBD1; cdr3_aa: CASSQDRGQHNQPQHF; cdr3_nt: TGTGCCAGCAGCCAAGATCGGGGACAGCACAATCAGCCCCAGCATTTT
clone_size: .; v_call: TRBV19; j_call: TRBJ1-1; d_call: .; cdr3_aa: CASATRPGLGLGTEAFF; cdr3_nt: TGTGCCAGTGCTACTCGACCGGGACTGGGGTTAGGCACTGAAGCTTTCTTT
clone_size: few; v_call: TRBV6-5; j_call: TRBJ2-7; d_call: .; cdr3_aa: CASSQGPYYEQYF; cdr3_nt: TGTGCCAGCAGCCAGGGTCCGTACTACGAGCAGTACTTC
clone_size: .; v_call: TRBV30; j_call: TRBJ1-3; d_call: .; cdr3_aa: CAWRGQLNTIYF; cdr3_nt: TGTGCCTGGAGGGGGCAGTTGAACACCATATATTTT
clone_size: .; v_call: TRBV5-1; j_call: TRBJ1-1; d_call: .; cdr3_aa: CASSLPSTEAFF; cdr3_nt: TGCGCCAGCAGCTTGCCCAGCACTGAAGCTTTCTTT
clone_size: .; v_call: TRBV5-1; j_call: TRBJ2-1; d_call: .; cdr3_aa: CASSLGGYNEQFF; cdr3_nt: TGCGCCAGCAGCTTGGGCGGCTACAATGAGCAGTTCTTC
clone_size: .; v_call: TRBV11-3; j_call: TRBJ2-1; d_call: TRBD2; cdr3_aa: CASSRGLAGTYNEQFF; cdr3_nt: TGTGCCAGCAGTCGGGGACTAGCGGGGACATACAATGAGCAGTTCTTC
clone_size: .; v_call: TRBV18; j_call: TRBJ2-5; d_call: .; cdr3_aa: CASSPQSLGLSRSETQYF; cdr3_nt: TGTGCCAGCTCACCACAATCATTGGGACTTTCTCGGTCGGAGACCCAGTACTTC
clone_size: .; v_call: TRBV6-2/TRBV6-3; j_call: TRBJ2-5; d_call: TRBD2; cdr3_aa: CASSPGVAGARETQYF; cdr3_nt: TGTGCCAGCAGCCCTGGGGTAGCGGGGGCTCGGGAGACCCAGTACTTC
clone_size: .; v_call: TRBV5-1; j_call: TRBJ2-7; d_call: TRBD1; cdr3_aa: CASSPDRVGYEQYF; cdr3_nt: TGCGCCAGCAGCCCTGACAGGGTCGGCTACGAGCAGTACTTC
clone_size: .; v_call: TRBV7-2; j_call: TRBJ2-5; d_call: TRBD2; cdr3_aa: CASSLSAGRQTQYF; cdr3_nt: TGTGCCAGCAGCTTAAGCGCCGGGAGGCAGACCCAGTACTTC
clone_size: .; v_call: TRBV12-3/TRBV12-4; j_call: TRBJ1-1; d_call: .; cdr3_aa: CASSYHLETGAFF; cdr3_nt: TGTGCCAGCAGTTACCACCTAGAGACGGGAGCTTTCTTT
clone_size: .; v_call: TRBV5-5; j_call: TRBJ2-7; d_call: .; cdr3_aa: CASEPGHSYEQYF; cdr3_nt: TGTGCCAGCGAGCCTGGACACTCCTACGAGCAGTACTTC
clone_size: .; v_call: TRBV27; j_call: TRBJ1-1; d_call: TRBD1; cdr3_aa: CASSAQEGAAFF; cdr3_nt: TGTGCCAGCAGTGCACAGGAGGGGGCGGCTTTCTTT
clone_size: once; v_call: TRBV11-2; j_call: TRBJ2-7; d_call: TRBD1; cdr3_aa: CASSPHRDRDRVEQYF; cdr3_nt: TGTGCCAGCAGCCCACACCGGGACAGGGACCGTGTTGAGCAGTACTTC
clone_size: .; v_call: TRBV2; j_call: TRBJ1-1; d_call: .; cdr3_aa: CASRKGGGTEAFF; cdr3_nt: TGTGCCAGCAGGAAGGGGGGAGGGACTGAAGCTTTCTTT
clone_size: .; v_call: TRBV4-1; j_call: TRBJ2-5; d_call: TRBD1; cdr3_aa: CASSPAGQGLLRETQYF; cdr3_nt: TGCGCCAGCAGCCCAGCAGGACAGGGGCTCTTAAGAGAGACCCAGTACTTC
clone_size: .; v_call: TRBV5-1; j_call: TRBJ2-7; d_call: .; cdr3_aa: CASSVVSTSYEQYF; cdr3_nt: TGCGCCAGCAGCGTTGTCTCAACTAGCTACGAGCAGTACTTC
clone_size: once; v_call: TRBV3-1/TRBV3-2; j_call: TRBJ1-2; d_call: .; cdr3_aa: CASSQDSEPRRSYGYTF; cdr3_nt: TGTGCCAGCAGCCAAGACTCGGAGCCGAGACGGAGCTATGGCTACACCTTC
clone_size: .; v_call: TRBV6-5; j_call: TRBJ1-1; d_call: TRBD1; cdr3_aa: CASRTGWVTEAFF; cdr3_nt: TGTGCCAGCAGGACAGGGTGGGTAACTGAAGCTTTCTTT
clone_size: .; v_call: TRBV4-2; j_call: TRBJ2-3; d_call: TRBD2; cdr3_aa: CASSQSSRLSGRFTQYF; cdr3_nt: TGTGCCAGCAGCCAATCCTCTCGACTTAGCGGGAGATTCACGCAGTATTTT
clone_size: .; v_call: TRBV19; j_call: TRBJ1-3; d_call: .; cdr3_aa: CASIPASSGNTIYF; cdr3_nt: TGTGCCAGTATCCCGGCTAGCTCTGGAAACACCATATATTTT
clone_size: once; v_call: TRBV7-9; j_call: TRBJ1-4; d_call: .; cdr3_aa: CASDRGISEKLFF; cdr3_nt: TGTGCCAGCGACCGGGGGATTTCGGAAAAACTGTTTTTT
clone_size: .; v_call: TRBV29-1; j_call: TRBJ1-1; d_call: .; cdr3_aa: CSVEAREANTEAFF; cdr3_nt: TGCAGCGTTGAAGCCCGGGAAGCGAACACTGAAGCTTTCTTT
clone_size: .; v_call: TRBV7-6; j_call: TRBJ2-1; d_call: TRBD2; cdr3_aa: CASSLTHALAGWRGSYNEQFF; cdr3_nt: TGTGCCAGCAGCTTGACCCACGCGCTAGCGGGCTGGAGAGGATCCTACAATGAGCAGTTCTTC
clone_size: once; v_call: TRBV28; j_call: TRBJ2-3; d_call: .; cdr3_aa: CASRLTDLGIPQYF; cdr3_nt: TGTGCCAGCAGGCTGACAGATTTGGGGATTCCGCAGTATTTT
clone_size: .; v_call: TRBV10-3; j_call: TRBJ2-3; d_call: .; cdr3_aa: CAISQLDPRTQYF; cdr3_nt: TGTGCCATCAGCCAACTAGACCCCAGGACGCAGTATTTT
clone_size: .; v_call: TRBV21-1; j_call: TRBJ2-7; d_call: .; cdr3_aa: CASSGQGARETTYEQYF; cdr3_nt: TGTGCCAGCAGCGGACAGGGGGCGAGAGAGACGACCTACGAGCAGTACTTC
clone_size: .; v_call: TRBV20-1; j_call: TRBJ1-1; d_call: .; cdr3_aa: CSASRTEAFF; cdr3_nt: TGCAGTGCTAGTCGCACTGAAGCTTTCTTT
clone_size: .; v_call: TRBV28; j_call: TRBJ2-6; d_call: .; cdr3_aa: CASSLYPISGANVLTF; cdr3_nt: TGTGCCAGCAGTTTATATCCAATTTCTGGGGCCAACGTCCTGACTTTC
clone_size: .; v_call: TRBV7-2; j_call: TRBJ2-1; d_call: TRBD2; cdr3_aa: CASSLVFRGGYNEQFF; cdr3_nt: TGTGCCAGCAGCTTAGTTTTTCGGGGGGGGTACAATGAGCAGTTCTTC